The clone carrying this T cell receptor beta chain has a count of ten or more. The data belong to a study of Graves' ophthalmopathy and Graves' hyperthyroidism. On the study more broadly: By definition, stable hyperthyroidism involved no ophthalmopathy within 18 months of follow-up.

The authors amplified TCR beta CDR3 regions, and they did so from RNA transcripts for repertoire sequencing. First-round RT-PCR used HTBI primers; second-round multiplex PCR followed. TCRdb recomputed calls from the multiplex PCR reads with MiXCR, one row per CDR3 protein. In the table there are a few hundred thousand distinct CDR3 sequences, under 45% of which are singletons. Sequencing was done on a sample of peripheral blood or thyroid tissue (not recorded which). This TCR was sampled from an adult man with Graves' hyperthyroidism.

Here the CDR3 DNA reads TGTGCCAGCAGCCCAGGGACAGTACGTGGCTACACCTTC. As protein: CASSPGTVRGYTF. This sequence joins TRBV7-8 and TRBJ1-2; 7 nucleotides match TRBD1. The CDR3 covers 13 residues. V lost 5 bases and J lost 7; bases outside the gene matches: 7. Germline V gene data show CDR1 as SGHVS and CDR2 as FQNEAQ.